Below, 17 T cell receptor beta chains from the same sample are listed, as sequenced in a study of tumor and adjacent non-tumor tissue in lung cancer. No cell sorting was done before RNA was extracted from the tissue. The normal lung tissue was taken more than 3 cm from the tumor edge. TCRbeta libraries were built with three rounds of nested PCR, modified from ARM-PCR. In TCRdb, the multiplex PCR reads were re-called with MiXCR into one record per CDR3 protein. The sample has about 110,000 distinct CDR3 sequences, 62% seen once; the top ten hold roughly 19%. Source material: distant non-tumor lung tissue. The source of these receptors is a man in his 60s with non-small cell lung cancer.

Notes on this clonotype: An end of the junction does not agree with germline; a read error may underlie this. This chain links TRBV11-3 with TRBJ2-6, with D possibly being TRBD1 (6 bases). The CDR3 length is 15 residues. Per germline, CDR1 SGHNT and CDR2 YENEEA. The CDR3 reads CASSQQGSGADVLTF. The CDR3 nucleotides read TGTGCCAGCAGCCAACAGGGCTCTGGGGCCGACGTCCTGACATTC.

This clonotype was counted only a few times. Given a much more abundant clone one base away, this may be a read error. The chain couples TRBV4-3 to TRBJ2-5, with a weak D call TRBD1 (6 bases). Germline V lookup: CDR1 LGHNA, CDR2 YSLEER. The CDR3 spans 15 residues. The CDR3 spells CASNQTGTAGESQYF. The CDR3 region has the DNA TGCGCCAGCAACCAAACCGGGACCGCAGGGGAGAGCCAGTACTTC.

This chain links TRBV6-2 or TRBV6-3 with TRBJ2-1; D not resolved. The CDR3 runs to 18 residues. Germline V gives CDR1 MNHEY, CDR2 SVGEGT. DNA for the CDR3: TGTACCAACAGTTACAACACCGGTTCGAGTAGCTCCTACAATGAGCAGTTCTTC. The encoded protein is CTNSYNTGSSSSYNEQFF.

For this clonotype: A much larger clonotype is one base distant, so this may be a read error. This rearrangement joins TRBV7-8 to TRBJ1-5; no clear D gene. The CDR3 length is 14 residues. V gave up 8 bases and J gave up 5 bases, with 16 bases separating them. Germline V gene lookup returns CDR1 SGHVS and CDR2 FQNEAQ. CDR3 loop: CASGANTLDQPQHF. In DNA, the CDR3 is TGTGCCAGCGGCGCAAACACCCTCGATCAGCCCCAGCATTTT. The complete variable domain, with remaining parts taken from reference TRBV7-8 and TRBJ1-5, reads GAGVSQSPRYKVAKRGQDVALRCDPISGHVSLFWYQQALGQGPEFLTYFQNEAQLDKSGLPSDRFFAERPEGSVSTLKIQRTQQEDSAVYLCASGANTLDQPQHFGDGTRLSIL.

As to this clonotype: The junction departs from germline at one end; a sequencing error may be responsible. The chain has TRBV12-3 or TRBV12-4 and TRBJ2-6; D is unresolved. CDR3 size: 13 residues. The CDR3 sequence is CTSSRTGANVLTF. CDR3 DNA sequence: TGTACCAGCAGTCGCACTGGGGCCAACGTCCTGACTTTC.

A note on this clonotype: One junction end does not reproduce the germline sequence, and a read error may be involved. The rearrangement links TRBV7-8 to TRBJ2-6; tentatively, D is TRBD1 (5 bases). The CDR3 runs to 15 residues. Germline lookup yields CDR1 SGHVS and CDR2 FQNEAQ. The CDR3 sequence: CASSWAVPGANVPTF. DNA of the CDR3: TGTGCCAGCAGCTGGGCAGTCCCTGGGGCCAACGTCCCGACTTTC. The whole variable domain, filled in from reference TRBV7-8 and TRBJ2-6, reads GAGVSQSPRYKVAKRGQDVALRCDPISGHVSLFWYQQALGQGPEFLTYFQNEAQLDKSGLPSDRFFAERPEGSVSTLKIQRTQQEDSAVYLCASSWAVPGANVPTFGAGSRLTVL.

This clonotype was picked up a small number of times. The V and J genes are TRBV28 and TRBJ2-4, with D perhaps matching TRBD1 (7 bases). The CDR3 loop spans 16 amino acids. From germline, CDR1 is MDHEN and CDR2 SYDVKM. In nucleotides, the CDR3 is TGTGTCACCCTTTCAGGGGGGACAGCCGCCAAAAACATTCAGTACTTC. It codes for CVTLSGGTAAKNIQYF.

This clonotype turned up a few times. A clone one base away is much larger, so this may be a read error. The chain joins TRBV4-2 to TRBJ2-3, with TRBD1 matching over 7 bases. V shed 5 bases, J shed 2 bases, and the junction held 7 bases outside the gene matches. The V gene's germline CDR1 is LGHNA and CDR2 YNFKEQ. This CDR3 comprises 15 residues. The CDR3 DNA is TGTGCCAGCAGCTTTCAGACAGGGAACACAGATACGCAGTATTTT. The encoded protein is CASSFQTGNTDTQYF.

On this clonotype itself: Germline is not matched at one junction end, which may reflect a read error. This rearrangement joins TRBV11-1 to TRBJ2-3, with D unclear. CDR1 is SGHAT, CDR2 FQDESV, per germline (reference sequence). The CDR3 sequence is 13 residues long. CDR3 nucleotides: TGTGCCAGCAGCTCAGATGGTACAGATACGCACTATTTT. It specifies CASSSDGTDTHYF.

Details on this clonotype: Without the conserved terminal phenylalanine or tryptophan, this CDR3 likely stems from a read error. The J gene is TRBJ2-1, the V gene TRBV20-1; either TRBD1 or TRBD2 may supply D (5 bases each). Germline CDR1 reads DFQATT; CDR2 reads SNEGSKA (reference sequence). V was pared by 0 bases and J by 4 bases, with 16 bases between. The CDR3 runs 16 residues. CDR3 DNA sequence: TGCAGTGCTAGAGATCCCCTGGTGGGGGTTTACAATGAGCAGTTCCTC. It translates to CSARDPLVGVYNEQFL.

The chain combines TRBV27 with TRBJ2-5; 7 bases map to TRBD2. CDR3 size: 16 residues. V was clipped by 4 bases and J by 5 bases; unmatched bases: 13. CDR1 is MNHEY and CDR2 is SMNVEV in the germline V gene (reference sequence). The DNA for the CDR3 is TGTGCCAGCAGTTCCCTCGGACTAGACGGTGCGGAGACCCAGTACTTC. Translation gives CASSSLGLDGAETQYF.

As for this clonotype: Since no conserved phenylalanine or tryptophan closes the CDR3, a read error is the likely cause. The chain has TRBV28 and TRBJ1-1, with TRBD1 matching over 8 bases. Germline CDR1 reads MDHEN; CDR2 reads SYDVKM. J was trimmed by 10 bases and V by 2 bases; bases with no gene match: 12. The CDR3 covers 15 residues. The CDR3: CASSLRAGGVYVAFL. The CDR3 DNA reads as TGTGCCAGCAGTTTACGGGCAGGGGGCGTTTATGTAGCTTTCTTA.

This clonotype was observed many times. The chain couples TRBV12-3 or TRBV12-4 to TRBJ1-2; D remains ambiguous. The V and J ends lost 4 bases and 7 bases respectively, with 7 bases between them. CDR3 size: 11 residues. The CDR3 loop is CASSSGIGYTF. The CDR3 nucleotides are TGTGCCAGCAGTTCAGGAATTGGCTACACCTTC.

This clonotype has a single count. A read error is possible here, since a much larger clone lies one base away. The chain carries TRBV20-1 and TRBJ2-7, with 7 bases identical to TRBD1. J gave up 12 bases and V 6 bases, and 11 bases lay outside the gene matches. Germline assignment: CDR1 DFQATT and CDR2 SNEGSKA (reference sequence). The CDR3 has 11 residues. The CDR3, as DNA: TGCAGTGCAAGCCACCAGGACAGGAGGTACTTC. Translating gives CSASHQDRRYF.

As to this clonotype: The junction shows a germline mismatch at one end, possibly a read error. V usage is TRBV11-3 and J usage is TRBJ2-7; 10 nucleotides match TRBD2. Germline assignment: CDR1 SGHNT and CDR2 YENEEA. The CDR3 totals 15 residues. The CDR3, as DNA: TGTGCCAGTAGGAGGGCTAGCGGGAGCTTCTGCGAGCACTACTTC. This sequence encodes CASRRASGSFCEHYF.

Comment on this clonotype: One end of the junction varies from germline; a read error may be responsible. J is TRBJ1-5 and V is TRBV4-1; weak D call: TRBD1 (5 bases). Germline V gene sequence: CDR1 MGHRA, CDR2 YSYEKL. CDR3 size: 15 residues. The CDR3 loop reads CTSSQDQGSNQPQQF. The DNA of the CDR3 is TGCACCAGCAGCCAAGACCAGGGTAGTAATCAACCCCAGCAATTT.

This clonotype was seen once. The CDR3 sequence: CASSFVGGLSDTQYF. The CDR3 DNA sequence: TGTGCCAGCAGCTTCGTCGGCGGGCTCTCAGATACGCAGTATTTT. V gene TRBV11-3 combines with J gene TRBJ2-3, with D tentatively TRBD2 (5 bases). CDR3 length: 15 amino acids. Germline V lookup: CDR1 SGHNT, CDR2 YENEEA. The V and J ends lost 3 bases and 4 bases respectively, with 14 bases between them.